Detailed here is one T cell receptor (beta chain). Its antigen is undetermined. Through a sample-barcoded 5' primer and a J-beta primer mix, a second PCR was run for about 6 to 11 cycles. A template-switch adaptor that had 12 random nucleotides put a tag on each cDNA molecule. TCRdb independently ran MiXCR on the 5' RACE reads; one entry per CDR3 protein. This sample has about 1.1 million distinct CDR3 sequences, with approximately 38% found just once. The data derive from a study of blood T cells in healthy people across ages. Overall study context: Template switching recovered approximately one barcoded beta molecule for every two T cells.

Study-level results: Observed TCR beta diversity per million T cells went down as age went up. This fall followed a roughly linear course with age. With donor CMV status unknown, expanded clonotype changes were possibly confounded.

Germline V lookup: CDR1 SEHNR, CDR2 FQNEAQ (reference sequence). This CDR3 has 16 residues. V was shortened by 5 bases and J by 8 bases, with 21 bases between the two germline ends. The TCR sequence derives from a man aged 18 to 30 in good health. Sequencing was performed on blood. The chain couples TRBV7-9 to TRBJ1-4; D not resolved. CDR3 protein: CASSPQVDRGLEKLFF. CDR3 nucleotides: TGTGCCAGCAGCCCCCAGGTTGACCGGGGATTGGAAAAACTGTTTTTT.